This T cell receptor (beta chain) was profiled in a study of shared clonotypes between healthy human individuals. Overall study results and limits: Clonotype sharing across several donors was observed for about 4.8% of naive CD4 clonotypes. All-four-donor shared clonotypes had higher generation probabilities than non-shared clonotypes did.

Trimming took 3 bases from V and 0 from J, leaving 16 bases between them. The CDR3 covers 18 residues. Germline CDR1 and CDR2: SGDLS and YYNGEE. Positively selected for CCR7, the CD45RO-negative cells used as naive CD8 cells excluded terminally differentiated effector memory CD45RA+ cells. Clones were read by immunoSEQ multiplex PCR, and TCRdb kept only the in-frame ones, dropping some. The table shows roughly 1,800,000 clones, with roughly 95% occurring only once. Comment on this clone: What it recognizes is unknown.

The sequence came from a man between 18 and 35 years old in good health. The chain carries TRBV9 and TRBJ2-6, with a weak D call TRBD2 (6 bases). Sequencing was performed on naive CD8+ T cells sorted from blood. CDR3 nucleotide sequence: TGTGCCAGCAGCGCAGTAGGTTTCGGGGGCTCTGGGGCCAACGTCCTGACTTTC. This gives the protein CASSAVGFGGSGANVLTF.